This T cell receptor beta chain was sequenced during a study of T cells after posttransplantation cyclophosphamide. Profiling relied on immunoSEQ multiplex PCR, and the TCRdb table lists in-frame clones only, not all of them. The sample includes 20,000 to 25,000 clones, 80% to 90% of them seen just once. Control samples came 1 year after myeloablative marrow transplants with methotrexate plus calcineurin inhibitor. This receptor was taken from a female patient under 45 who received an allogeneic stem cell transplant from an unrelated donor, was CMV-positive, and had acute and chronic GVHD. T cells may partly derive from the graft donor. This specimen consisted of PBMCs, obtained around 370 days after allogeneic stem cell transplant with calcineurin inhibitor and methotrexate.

In nucleotides, the CDR3 is TGCGCCAGCAGCTGGCCTGGCGGGGGAGAGACCCAGTACTTC. Amino acids: CASSWPGGGETQYF. The J gene is TRBJ2-5, the V gene TRBV5-1; 7 bases are a match to TRBD2. The germline V gene encodes CDR1 SGHRS and CDR2 YFSETQ. The length of the CDR3 is 14 residues. Trimming took 3 bases from V and 4 from J; bases not matched to a gene: 6.